This T cell receptor (beta chain) was found in a study of control samples from healthy donors and cancer patients. Generated by immunoSEQ multiplex PCR, the TCRdb table keeps only in-frame clones and is missing some. This sample has some 140,000 clones; 85% to 90% occur once, and the top ten carry about 7.9%. This CDR3 is built from 14 residues. With V trimmed by 0 bases and J by 12 bases, 8 bases remained unmatched. The germline V gene has CDR1 SGHRS and CDR2 YFSETQ. J is TRBJ2-1 and V is TRBV5-1; 8 bases map to TRBD2. This TCR came from a man in his fifties or sixties with head and neck cancer. The source material was PBMCs. The CDR3 region is CASSLASGGRGQFF. In nucleotides, the CDR3 is TGCGCCAGCAGCTTGGCCTCGGGGGGGCGCGGGCAGTTCTTC.